Each of the 23 T cell receptor beta chains below was sequenced from the same sample in a study of immune cell composition in non-small cell lung cancer. Clones were read by immunoSEQ multiplex PCR, and TCRdb kept only the in-frame ones, dropping some. The table lists about 16,000 clones, under 75% of them singletons. Sequences were obtained from lung tumor tissue. All receptors derive from a human donor with non-small cell lung cancer.

The chain couples TRBV19 to TRBJ1-5; TRBD1 matches 8 bases. The CDR3 is 13 residues long. Germline V gives CDR1 LNHDA, CDR2 SQIVND (reference sequence). Germline trimming cut 8 bases from V and 4 bases from J; bases unmatched to any gene: 4. The CDR3 DNA sequence: TGTGCCAGTTCGGACAGGGATAATCAGCCCCAGCATTTT. This codes for CASSDRDNQPQHF.

The rearrangement links TRBV27 to TRBJ1-1; 10 bases map to TRBD1. V lost 3 bases, J lost 6 bases, and 4 bases stayed unmatched. This CDR3 is built from 14 residues. Germline lookup yields CDR1 MNHEY and CDR2 SMNVEV (reference sequence). CDR3: CASSFSGTGAEAFF. In nucleotides, the CDR3 is TGTGCCAGCAGTTTTTCCGGGACAGGGGCTGAAGCTTTCTTT.

The chain joins TRBV19 to TRBJ1-1; D call uncertain. V lost 7 bases and J lost 3, with 15 bases in between. Looked up from germline, CDR1 is LNHDA and CDR2 is SQIVND (reference sequence). The CDR3 sequence is 14 residues long. The CDR3 spells CASTRPPGDTEAFF. The CDR3 DNA sequence: TGTGCCAGTACTAGACCCCCCGGGGACACTGAAGCTTTCTTT. The full variable domain, rest sourced from reference TRBV19 and TRBJ1-1, is DGGITQSPKYLFRKEGQNVTLSCEQNLNHDAMYWYRQDPGQGLRLIYYSQIVNDFQKGDIAEGYSVSREKKESFPLTVTSAQKNPTAFYLCASTRPPGDTEAFFGQGTRLTVV.

As DNA, the CDR3 is TGTGCCAGTAGTCCCCGGGACGAAACATGGGGACTCTATGGCTACACCTTC. Its translation: CASSPRDETWGLYGYTF. This rearrangement joins TRBV19 to TRBJ1-2, with D possibly being TRBD1 (5 bases). The CDR3 is 17 residues long. Trimming shortened V by 5 bases and J by 4 bases, and 23 bases separated the two germline ends. Germline V gene sequence: CDR1 LNHDA, CDR2 SQIVND (reference sequence).

The chain carries TRBV2 and TRBJ2-1, with TRBD2 as a possible D gene (5 bases). The CDR3 is made up of 14 amino acids. Per the germline V gene, CDR1 is SNHLY and CDR2 is FYNNEI. The germline V and J ends were trimmed by 7 bases and 5 bases, with 15 bases remaining between them. CDR3 nucleotide sequence: TGTGCCAGCAATGGGAAGACTAACAACAATGAGCAGTTCTTC. Protein: CASNGKTNNNEQFF.

The chain employs TRBV19 and TRBJ1-2; 7 bases align to TRBD1. CDR3 length: 14 residues. The V gene's germline CDR1 is LNHDA and CDR2 SQIVND (reference sequence). V trimming: 3 bases; J trimming: 7 bases; junction bases outside the gene matches: 8. CDR3 in DNA: TGTGCCAGTAGTATTGACAGGGATTTACTTGGCTACACCTTC. It translates to CASSIDRDLLGYTF. Using reference TRBV19 and TRBJ1-2 for the parts outside the CDR3, the full variable domain is DGGITQSPKYLFRKEGQNVTLSCEQNLNHDAMYWYRQDPGQGLRLIYYSQIVNDFQKGDIAEGYSVSREKKESFPLTVTSAQKNPTAFYLCASSIDRDLLGYTFGSGTRLTVV.

The chain carries TRBV25-1 and TRBJ1-4; perhaps TRBD1 as D (5 bases). The V and J ends lost 0 bases and 8 bases respectively, with 16 bases between them. The CDR3 length is 16 residues. The germline CDR1 and CDR2 sequences are MGHDK and SYGVNS. CDR3 sequence reads: CASSEYGGQGEEKLFF. As DNA, the CDR3 is TGTGCCAGCAGTGAATACGGTGGGCAGGGCGAAGAAAAACTGTTTTTT.

The rearrangement joins TRBV7-6 to TRBJ2-1; TRBD2 is a possible D gene (5 bases). CDR1 and CDR2 from the germline V gene are SGHVS and FNYEAQ. The CDR3 extends over 16 amino acids. Trimming removed 1 base from V and 7 bases from J, with 17 bases in between. The CDR3 sequence: CASSLVGEGEANEQFF. The CDR3 coding sequence is TGTGCCAGCAGCTTAGTCGGTGAGGGTGAAGCGAATGAGCAGTTCTTC.

The chain is built from TRBV9 and TRBJ2-7; 9 positions match TRBD1. The junction had 5 bases not matched to a gene; V was cut back by 0 bases and J by 4 bases. Germline lookup yields CDR1 SGDLS and CDR2 YYNGEE. The CDR3 has 15 residues. The DNA for the CDR3 is TGTGCCAGCAGCGTAGCTGGGACAGGGCGGTACGAGCAGTACTTC. It codes for CASSVAGTGRYEQYF. The full variable domain, with the rest looked up from reference TRBV9 and TRBJ2-7, is DSGVTQTPKHLITATGQRVTLRCSPRSGDLSVYWYQQSLDQGLQFLIQYYNGEERAKGNILERFSAQQFPDLHSELNLSSLELGDSALYFCASSVAGTGRYEQYFGPGTRLTVT.

The V call is TRBV5-6, the J call TRBJ2-3; D not resolved. Germline loops: CDR1 SGHDT, CDR2 YYEEEE. The CDR3 length is 12 residues. Trimming took off 0 bases at V and 5 bases at J, with 4 bases between the two ends. The CDR3 loop is CASSLDLDTQYF. CDR3 nucleotides: TGTGCCAGCAGCTTGGACTTAGATACGCAGTATTTT.

This clone was seen only a few times. The genes are TRBV5-1 and TRBJ1-2; 9 bases agree with TRBD1. Germline V gene lookup returns CDR1 SGHRS and CDR2 YFSETQ. The CDR3 contains 15 residues. With V trimmed by 0 bases and J by 9 bases, 9 bases remained unmatched. DNA of the CDR3: TGCGCCAGCAGCTTGGTGGGACAGGGTGCCGTTAGCTACACCTTC. Its protein product is CASSLVGQGAVSYTF.

This chain links TRBV7-8 with TRBJ1-5; 8 bases map to TRBD1. V dropped 2 bases and J dropped 1; count of bases not matched to a gene: 4. Germline values: CDR1 SGHVS, CDR2 FQNEAQ. The CDR3 runs 16 residues. CDR3 nucleotides: TGTGCCAGCAGCTTAACCCGGACAGGGAGCAATCAGCCCCAGCATTTT. It translates to CASSLTRTGSNQPQHF.

This clone was counted once. The chain recombines TRBV4-1 with TRBJ2-3, with 7 bases identical to TRBD1. The germline V gene has CDR1 MGHRA and CDR2 YSYEKL. With 0 bases clipped from V and 0 bases from J, the junction kept 3 bases outside the gene matches. The CDR3 is 16 amino acids. The CDR3 nucleotides read TGCGCCAGCAGCCAAGAACAGGGGTCTAGCACAGATACGCAGTATTTT. Translation: CASSQEQGSSTDTQYF.

Details on this clone: At one of its ends the junction is not consistent with the germline gene, which may arise from a read error. V usage is TRBV7-7 and J usage is TRBJ2-3; 7 bases agree with TRBD2. The CDR3 sequence is 15 residues long. Germline-derived CDR1 and CDR2 are SSHAT and FNYEAQ (reference sequence). The CDR3 coding sequence is TGTGCTAGCAGCTTAGCAGGGAGGGCGACAGATACGCAGTATTTT. Protein product: CASSLAGRATDTQYF.

This chain connects TRBV19 to TRBJ2-3; D may be TRBD2 (7 bases). V was trimmed by 6 bases and J by 0 bases, leaving 19 bases between them. This CDR3 has 17 amino acids. CDR1 is LNHDA, CDR2 SQIVND, per germline (reference sequence). The CDR3 DNA sequence: TGTGCCAGTAGGCAGACTGGGCGGGGGCTTAGCACAGATACGCAGTATTTT. Translated: CASRQTGRGLSTDTQYF.

The CDR3 sequence is CASSPQGAPGEMQYF. The CDR3 bases are TGTGCCAGCAGCCCCCAGGGGGCCCCAGGGGAGATGCAGTATTTT. This chain links TRBV7-2 with TRBJ2-3; 8 positions agree with TRBD1. The germline gives CDR1 SGHTA, CDR2 FQGNSA. This CDR3 contains 15 residues. V gave up 5 bases and J gave up 11 bases; unmatched junction bases: 15.

This rearrangement joins TRBV18 to TRBJ1-1, with D maybe TRBD1 (5 bases). Germline V lookup: CDR1 KGHSH, CDR2 LQKENI. V was trimmed by 5 bases and J by 4 bases, leaving 11 bases between them. The CDR3 sequence is 13 residues long. CDR3 in DNA: TGTGCCAGCTCAACCGCAGGGTCCACTGAAGCTTTCTTT. Encoded protein: CASSTAGSTEAFF.

The genes are TRBV6-1 and TRBJ2-7, with D tentatively TRBD1 (7 bases). CDR3 length: 13 residues. Germline CDR1 and CDR2: MNHNS and SASEGT. V was shortened by 11 bases and J by 9 bases, with 23 bases between the two germline ends. CDR3 in amino acids: CALRQGGAASQYF. The CDR3 nucleotides read TGTGCCCTACGACAGGGAGGAGCGGCTTCGCAGTACTTC.

The chain has TRBV7-9 and TRBJ1-4; 11 positions agree with TRBD1. CDR3 length equals 15 residues. With V trimmed by 4 bases and J by 6 bases, 4 bases remained unmatched. CDR1 SEHNR and CDR2 FQNEAQ come from the germline V gene (reference sequence). The CDR3 DNA reads as TGTGCCAGCAGCTCCGGGACAGGGGGATATGAAAAACTGTTTTTT. It yields the protein CASSSGTGGYEKLFF.

The chain carries TRBV5-4 and TRBJ1-5; D might be TRBD1 (5 bases). The length of the CDR3 is 15 residues. Per germline, CDR1 SGHNT and CDR2 YYREEE (reference sequence). V was pared by 0 bases and J by 6 bases, with 13 bases between. The CDR3 region has the DNA TGTGCCAGCAGCTTGGGGGGCAGGGAGGGTCAGCCCCAGCATTTT. This codes for CASSLGGREGQPQHF.

J is TRBJ2-2 and V is TRBV5-1; TRBD2 aligns across 9 bases. The J segment lost 0 bases and the V segment lost 4 bases, leaving 13 bases of the junction unmatched. Germline CDR1 SGHRS, CDR2 YFSETQ. This CDR3 region has 19 residues. As DNA, the CDR3 is TGCGCCAGCAGCCCCTTGCCTGGGGAGCGGGGGGCGAACACCGGGGAGCTGTTTTTT. As protein: CASSPLPGERGANTGELFF.

The J gene is TRBJ2-5, the V gene TRBV30; no reliable D call. Germline-derived CDR1 and CDR2 are GTSNPN and SVGIG (reference sequence). V was cut by 2 bases and J by 0 bases, with 4 bases left in between. This CDR3 comprises 12 residues. The CDR3 loop reads CAWSPNQETQYF. The CDR3 DNA is TGTGCCTGGAGTCCCAACCAAGAGACCCAGTACTTC.

This clone was seen only once. V gene TRBV9 combines with J gene TRBJ2-3; 12 bases line up with TRBD2. J was trimmed by 0 bases and V by 0 bases; bases with no gene match: 8. This CDR3 contains 19 residues. Per germline, CDR1 SGDLS and CDR2 YYNGEE. CDR3 nucleotides: TGTGCCAGCAGCGTAGGGCTCGGGACTAGCGGGCCAAGCACAGATACGCAGTATTTT. Amino acids: CASSVGLGTSGPSTDTQYF.